This T cell receptor (beta chain) comes out of a study of T-cell reconstitution after alpha-beta-depleted transplantation in children. This clonotype showed up many times. V was trimmed by 5 bases and J by 9 bases, leaving 14 bases between them. The CDR3 contains 12 residues. The V gene's germline CDR1 is SGHAT and CDR2 FQNNGV. TCRbeta library construction was performed incorporating unique molecular identifiers. TCRdb analysed the PCR reads with MiXCR anew, one entry per CDR3 protein. The sample comprises about 460,000 distinct CDR3 sequences, over 9.5% of which are singletons, and 2% to 2.5% rests with the top ten.

The specimen comprised PBMCs, sampled before TCRalphabeta/CD19-depleted stem cell transplant. This receptor was taken from a child under 10 years old with inherited bone marrow failure, due to receive a stem cell transplant. The gene calls are TRBV11-2 and TRBJ2-7; D might be TRBD1 (5 bases). The CDR3 protein is CASSLLTRGQYF. The CDR3 DNA reads TGTGCCAGCAGCCTCCTCACAAGGGGGCAGTACTTC.